The clone carrying this TCR beta chain has just a few counts. Its cognate antigen is unknown. Pooling was applied to second doses at about 4 or about 12 weeks. The data belong to a study of T cell responses to AZD1222 COVID-19 vaccine. Study outcomes and limitations: There were mostly white British donors and more females than males, and clonal diversity was possibly underestimated. Scientists sampled the repertoires only once the peak T cell response had passed.

Deletions cut 0 bases from V and 1 base from J, with 4 bases between. From germline, CDR1 is GTSNPN and CDR2 SVGIG (reference sequence). The CDR3 covers 13 residues. Measured with immunoSEQ multiplex PCR; TCRdb has only the in-frame clones, and not every one. The table lists 95,000 to 150,000 clones, 75% to 90% of them singletons. Source: peripheral blood, taken 28 days after the second AZD1222 dose. This sequence joins TRBV30 and TRBJ1-5; D is uncertain. This TCR came from an adult who received the AZD1222 COVID-19 vaccine. In nucleotides, the CDR3 is TGTGCCTGGAGTGTTGGGAGCAATCAGCCCCAGCATTTT. This gives the protein CAWSVGSNQPQHF.